The 8 T cell receptor beta chains in this list originate from one sample, sequenced in a study of cytomegalovirus exposure and HLA in healthy donors. Produced via immunoSEQ multiplex PCR; TCRdb's table is partial and in-frame only. The data show 70,000 to 80,000 clones, approximately 93% seen once. Source material: PBMCs. These receptors originate from a young woman in good health and CMV-seropositive.

The chain joins TRBV18 to TRBJ2-3; D unresolved. V was clipped by 3 bases and J by 2 bases, with 9 bases between them. This CDR3 has 14 amino acids. Germline V lookup: CDR1 KGHSH, CDR2 LQKENI. This CDR3 is CASSPELNTDTQYF. DNA of the CDR3: TGTGCCAGCTCACCTGAACTTAACACAGATACGCAGTATTTT.

The DNA of the CDR3 is TGTGCCAGTAAGGGGCAGCCCTCCACAGATACGCAGTATTTT. This codes for CASKGQPSTDTQYF. The genes are TRBV19 and TRBJ2-3; perhaps TRBD1 as D (5 bases). CDR3 size: 14 residues. Per germline, CDR1 LNHDA and CDR2 SQIVND (reference sequence). The germline V and J ends were trimmed by 7 bases and 2 bases, with 13 bases remaining between them.

The chain links TRBV11-1 to TRBJ2-7; possibly TRBD1 for D (5 bases). Between the trimmed V and J ends, which lost 2 bases and 4 bases, there was a span of 21 bases. Germline V gene lookup returns CDR1 SGHAT and CDR2 FQDESV (reference sequence). The CDR3 extends over 17 amino acids. CDR3 region: CASSLTGLRGLLYEQYF. The CDR3 DNA reads TGTGCCAGCAGCTTAACAGGATTAAGGGGCCTACTATACGAGCAGTACTTC.

The chain recombines TRBV27 with TRBJ2-7; tentatively, D is TRBD1 (5 bases). Germline loops: CDR1 MNHEY, CDR2 SMNVEV (reference sequence). The V end was cut by 2 bases, the J end by 5 bases, with 16 bases between. CDR3 length: 15 residues. The CDR3 DNA reads TGTGCCAGCAGTTTAGGTGGCAGGGTTGTTGACGAGCAGTACTTC. Translated, it gives CASSLGGRVVDEQYF.

CDR3 sequence reads: CASSLFGAYNEQFF. The CDR3 region has the DNA TGTGCCAGCAGCTTATTTGGAGCGTACAATGAGCAGTTCTTC. The chain combines TRBV5-4 with TRBJ2-1; D is undetermined. Germline CDR1 and CDR2: SGHNT and YYREEE (reference sequence). The CDR3 is made up of 14 amino acids. With 2 bases removed from V and 4 bases from J, the gap between germline ends came to 10 bases.

V and J are TRBV5-5 and TRBJ1-1, with D tentatively TRBD1 (5 bases). The CDR3 length is 15 residues. The germline V gene has CDR1 SGHKS and CDR2 YYEKEE (reference sequence). V was shortened by 1 base and J by 5 bases, with 15 bases between the two germline ends. This CDR3 is CASSLSWQGGTEAFF. As DNA, the CDR3 is TGTGCCAGCAGCTTGTCTTGGCAGGGAGGTACTGAAGCTTTCTTT. Full variable domain (outside the CDR3, taken from reference TRBV5-5 and TRBJ1-1): DAGVTQSPTHLIKTRGQQVTLRCSPISGHKSVSWYQQVLGQGPQFIFQYYEKEERGRGNFPDRFSARQFPNYSSELNVNALLLGDSALYLCASSLSWQGGTEAFFGQGTRLTVV.

V gene TRBV7-2 combines with J gene TRBJ1-6; 8 bases fit TRBD1. V shed 6 bases, J shed 7 bases, and the junction held 5 bases outside the gene matches. The CDR3 length is 14 residues. Germline-derived CDR1 and CDR2 are SGHTA and FQGNSA. CDR3 region: CASRDRVLNSPLHF. CDR3 nucleotides: TGTGCCAGCAGGGACAGGGTTTTGAATTCACCCCTCCACTTT.

In its sample, this clone was seen once. J is TRBJ2-7 and V is TRBV5-1; 7 positions agree with TRBD1. This CDR3 has 14 residues. From germline, CDR1 is SGHRS and CDR2 YFSETQ. Trimming at V came to 4 bases and at J to 5 bases, leaving 9 bases not matched to a gene. The CDR3 bases are TGCGCCAGCAGCGCTGGACAGGCTCGGCACGAGCAGTACTTC. Protein: CASSAGQARHEQYF.